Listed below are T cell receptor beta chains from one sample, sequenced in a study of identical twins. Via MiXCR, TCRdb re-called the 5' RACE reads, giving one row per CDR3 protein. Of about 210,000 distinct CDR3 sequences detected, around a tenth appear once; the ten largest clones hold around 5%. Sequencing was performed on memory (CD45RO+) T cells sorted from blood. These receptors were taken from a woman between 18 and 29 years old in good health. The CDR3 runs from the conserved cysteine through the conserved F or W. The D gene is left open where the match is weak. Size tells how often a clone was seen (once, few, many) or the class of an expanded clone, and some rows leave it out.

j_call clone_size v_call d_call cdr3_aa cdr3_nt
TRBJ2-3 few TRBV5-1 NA CASSPYGDSTDTQYF TGCGCCAGCAGCCCTTACGGGGACTCCACAGATACGCAGTATTTT
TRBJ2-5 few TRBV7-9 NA CASSLVRATQETQYF TGTGCCAGCAGCTTAGTACGGGCCACACAAGAGACCCAGTACTTC
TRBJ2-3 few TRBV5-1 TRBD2 CASSSLPAGGTDTQYF TGCGCCAGCAGCTCCCTTCCAGCGGGAGGCACAGATACGCAGTATTTT
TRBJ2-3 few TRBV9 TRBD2 CASSPTTSGGRDTQYF TGTGCCAGCAGCCCTACAACTAGCGGGGGTAGAGATACGCAGTATTTT
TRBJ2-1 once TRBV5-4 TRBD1 CASSLGTGIHNEQFF TGTGCCAGCAGCTTGGGGACAGGGATCCACAATGAGCAGTTCTTC
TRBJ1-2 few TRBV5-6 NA CASSPWTAFYGYTF TGTGCCAGCAGCCCGTGGACGGCTTTCTATGGCTACACCTTC
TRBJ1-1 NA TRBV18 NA CASSPVSAGVWTEAFF TGTGCCAGCTCACCTGTTTCTGCAGGGGTTTGGACTGAAGCTTTCTTT
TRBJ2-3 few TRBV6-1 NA CASSEVPFSTDTQYF TGTGCCAGCAGTGAAGTTCCCTTCAGCACAGATACGCAGTATTTT
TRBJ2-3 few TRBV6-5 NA CASSYQDGTDTQYF TGTGCCAGCAGTTACCAGGACGGCACAGATACGCAGTATTTT
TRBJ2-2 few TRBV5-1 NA CASSFFGAFGTGELFF TGCGCCAGCAGCTTCTTCGGGGCGTTCGGCACCGGGGAGCTGTTTTTT
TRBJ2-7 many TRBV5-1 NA CASSLEKREQYF TGCGCCAGCAGCTTGGAGAAACGGGAGCAGTACTTC
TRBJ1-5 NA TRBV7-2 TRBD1 CASSSQGARNQPQHF TGTGCCAGCAGCTCACAGGGGGCACGTAATCAGCCCCAGCATTTT
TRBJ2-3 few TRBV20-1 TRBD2 CSARVLAGGPSTDTQYF TGCAGTGCTAGAGTGTTAGCGGGGGGGCCCAGCACAGATACGCAGTATTTT
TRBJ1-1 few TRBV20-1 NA CSARDEKNTEAFF TGCAGTGCTAGAGATGAGAAGAACACTGAAGCTTTCTTT
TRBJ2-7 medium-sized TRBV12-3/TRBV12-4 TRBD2 CASSPGGTYEQYF TGTGCCAGCAGTCCCGGGGGGACCTACGAGCAGTACTTC
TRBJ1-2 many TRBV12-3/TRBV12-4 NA CASSLGSFYGYTF TGTGCCAGCAGTTTGGGATCCTTCTATGGCTACACCTTC
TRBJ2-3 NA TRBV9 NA CASSAQPGHPTDTQYF TGTGCCAGCAGCGCTCAACCGGGACACCCAACAGATACGCAGTATTTT
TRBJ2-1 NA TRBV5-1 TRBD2 CASSLRLRLAGNEQFF TGCGCCAGCAGCTTGAGGTTGAGACTAGCCGGCAATGAGCAGTTCTTC
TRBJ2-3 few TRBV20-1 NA CSARFGDTQYF TGCAGTGCTAGGTTCGGAGATACGCAGTATTTT
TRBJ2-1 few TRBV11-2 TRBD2 CASSLGLAGGPEQFF TGTGCCAGCAGCTTAGGACTAGCGGGAGGGCCAGAGCAGTTCTTC
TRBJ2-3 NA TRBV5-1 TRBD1 CASSLAFAGGPTDTQYF TGCGCCAGCAGCTTGGCGTTCGCAGGGGGACCCACAGATACGCAGTATTTT
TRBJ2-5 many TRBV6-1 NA CASSTMFTQETQYF TGTGCCAGCAGTACCATGTTCACACAAGAGACCCAGTACTTC
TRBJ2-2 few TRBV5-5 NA CASRWAGWNTGELFF TGTGCCAGCAGGTGGGCAGGGTGGAACACCGGGGAGCTGTTTTTT
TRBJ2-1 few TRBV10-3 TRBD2 CAIRTSGPHNEQFF TGTGCCATCAGGACTAGCGGGCCCCACAATGAGCAGTTCTTC
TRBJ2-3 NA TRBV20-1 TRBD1 CSARKIGTGGLDTQYF TGCAGTGCTAGAAAAATCGGGACAGGGGGCCTGGATACGCAGTATTTT
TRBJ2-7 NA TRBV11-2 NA CASSFLFGAYEQYF TGTGCCAGCAGCTTTCTTTTCGGCGCCTACGAGCAGTACTTC
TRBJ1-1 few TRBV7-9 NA CASTPASGFAEAFF TGTGCCAGCACGCCGGCTTCAGGGTTCGCTGAAGCTTTCTTT
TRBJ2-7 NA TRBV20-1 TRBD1 CSAREENRGSYEQYF TGCAGTGCTAGAGAGGAGAACAGGGGATCCTACGAGCAGTACTTC
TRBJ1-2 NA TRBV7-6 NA CASSPRGTKVGYTF TGTGCCAGCAGCCCACGTGGGACCAAGGTTGGCTACACCTTC
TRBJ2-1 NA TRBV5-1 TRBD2 CASSSAGGSSYNEQFF TGCGCCAGCAGCTCAGCGGGCGGGAGCTCCTACAATGAGCAGTTCTTC
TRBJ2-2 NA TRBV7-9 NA CASSLGAGGDTGELFF TGTGCCAGCAGCTTAGGGGCCGGCGGGGACACCGGGGAGCTGTTTTTT
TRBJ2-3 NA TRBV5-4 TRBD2 CASSSTSGGFSDTQYF TGTGCCAGCAGCTCCACTAGCGGGGGCTTCTCAGATACGCAGTATTTT
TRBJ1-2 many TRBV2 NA CASSWTGHNFGYTF TGTGCCAGCAGTTGGACGGGACATAACTTCGGCTACACCTTC
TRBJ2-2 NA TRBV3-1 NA CASSLNRVGELFF TGTGCCAGCAGCCTCAACCGGGTCGGGGAGCTGTTTTTT
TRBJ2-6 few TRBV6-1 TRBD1 CATQGAAGANVLTF TGTGCCACCCAGGGGGCCGCTGGGGCCAACGTCCTGACTTTC
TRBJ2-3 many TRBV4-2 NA CASSQVGTDTQYF TGCGCCAGCAGCCAAGTGGGCACAGATACGCAGTATTTT
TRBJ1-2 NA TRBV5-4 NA CASSLVGQRIYGYTF TGTGCCAGCAGCTTGGTTGGGCAGAGAATCTATGGCTACACCTTC
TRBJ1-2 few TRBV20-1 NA CSAIAGNYGYTF TGCAGTGCTATCGCGGGGAACTATGGCTACACCTTC
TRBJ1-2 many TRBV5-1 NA CASSLGNGYGYTF TGCGCCAGCAGCTTGGGGAACGGCTATGGCTACACCTTC
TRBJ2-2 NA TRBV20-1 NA CSASGLSNTGELFF TGCAGTGCCTCCGGCCTATCGAACACCGGGGAGCTGTTTTTT
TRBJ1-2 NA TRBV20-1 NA CSVEGPYYGYTF TGCAGTGTGGAAGGACCTTACTATGGCTACACCTTC
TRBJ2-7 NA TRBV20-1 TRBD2 CSAREPLAGAGEQYF TGCAGTGCTAGAGAACCACTAGCGGGAGCGGGTGAGCAGTACTTC
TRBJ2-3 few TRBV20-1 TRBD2 CSASRGAGGTDTQYF TGCAGTGCTAGTAGGGGGGCGGGAGGGACAGATACGCAGTATTTT
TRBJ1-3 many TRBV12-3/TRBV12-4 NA CASSFGRIGNTIYF TGTGCCAGCAGTTTTGGGCGGATTGGAAACACCATATATTTT
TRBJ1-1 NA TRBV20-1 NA CSASTWDHTEAFF TGCAGTGCTAGTACTTGGGATCACACTGAAGCTTTCTTT
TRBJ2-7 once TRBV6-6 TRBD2 CARTSGDSYEQYF TGTGCCCGGACTAGCGGGGATTCCTACGAGCAGTACTTC
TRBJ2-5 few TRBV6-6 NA CASRTYSLETQYF TGTGCCAGCAGGACCTACAGTTTGGAGACCCAGTACTTC
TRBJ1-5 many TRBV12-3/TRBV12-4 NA CASSLAGSSNQPQHF TGTGCCAGCAGTTTAGCAGGTAGTAGCAATCAGCCCCAGCATTTT
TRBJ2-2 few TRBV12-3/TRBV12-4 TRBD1 CASRSGTGSRGELFF TGTGCCAGCAGGTCAGGGACAGGCTCGAGGGGGGAGCTGTTTTTT
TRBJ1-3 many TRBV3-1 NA CASSQGTIGNTIYF TGTGCCAGCAGCCAGGGGACGATTGGAAACACCATATATTTT
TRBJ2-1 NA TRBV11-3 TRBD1 CASSAWTGRSGYEQFF TGTGCCAGCAGCGCCTGGACAGGGAGGAGTGGATATGAGCAGTTCTTC
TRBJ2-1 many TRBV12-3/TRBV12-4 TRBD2 CASVRLAGYNEQFF TGTGCCAGCGTCAGACTAGCGGGCTACAATGAGCAGTTCTTC
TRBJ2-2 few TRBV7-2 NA CASSLTSMNTGELFF TGTGCCAGCAGCTTAACATCTATGAACACCGGGGAGCTGTTTTTT
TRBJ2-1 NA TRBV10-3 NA CAISEWQNEQFF TGTGCCATCAGTGAGTGGCAGAATGAGCAGTTCTTC